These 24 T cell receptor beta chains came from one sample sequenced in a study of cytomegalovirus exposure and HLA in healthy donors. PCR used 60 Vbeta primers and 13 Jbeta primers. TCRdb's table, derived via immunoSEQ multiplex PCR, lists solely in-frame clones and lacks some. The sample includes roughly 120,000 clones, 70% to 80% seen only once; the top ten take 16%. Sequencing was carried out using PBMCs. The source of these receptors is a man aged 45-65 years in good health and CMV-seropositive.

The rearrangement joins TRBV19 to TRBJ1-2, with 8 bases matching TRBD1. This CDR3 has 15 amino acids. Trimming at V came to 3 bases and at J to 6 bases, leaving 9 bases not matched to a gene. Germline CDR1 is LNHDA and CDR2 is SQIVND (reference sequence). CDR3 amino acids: CASSITPDRVNGYTF. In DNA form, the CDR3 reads TGTGCCAGTAGTATTACCCCGGACAGGGTCAATGGCTACACCTTC.

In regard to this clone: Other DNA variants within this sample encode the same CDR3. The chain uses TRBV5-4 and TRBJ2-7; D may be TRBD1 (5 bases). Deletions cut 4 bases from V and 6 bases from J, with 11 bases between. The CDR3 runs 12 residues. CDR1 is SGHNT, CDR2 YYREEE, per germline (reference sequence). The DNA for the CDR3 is TGTGCCAGCAGCCCAGGACAACGCGAGCAGTACTTC. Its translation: CASSPGQREQYF.

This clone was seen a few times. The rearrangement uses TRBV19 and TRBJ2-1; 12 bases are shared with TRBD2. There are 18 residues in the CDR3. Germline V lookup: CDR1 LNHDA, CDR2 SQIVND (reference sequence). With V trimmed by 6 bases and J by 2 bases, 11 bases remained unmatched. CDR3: CASRNLAGGNRAYNEQFF. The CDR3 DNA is TGTGCCAGTAGAAATCTAGCGGGAGGGAACCGCGCCTACAATGAGCAGTTCTTC.

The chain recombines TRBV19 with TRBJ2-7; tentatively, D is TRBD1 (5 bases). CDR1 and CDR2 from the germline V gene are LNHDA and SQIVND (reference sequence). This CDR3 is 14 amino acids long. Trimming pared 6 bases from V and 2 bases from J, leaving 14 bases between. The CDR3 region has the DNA TGTGCCAGTAGGCCCGGACAACTGGCCTACGAGCAGTACTTC. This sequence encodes CASRPGQLAYEQYF.

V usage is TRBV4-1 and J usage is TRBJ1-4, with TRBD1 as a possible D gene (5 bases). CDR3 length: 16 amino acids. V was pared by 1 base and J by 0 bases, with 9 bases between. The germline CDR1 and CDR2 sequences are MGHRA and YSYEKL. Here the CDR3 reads CASSQGGEATNEKLFF. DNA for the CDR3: TGCGCCAGCAGCCAAGGGGGGGAGGCAACTAATGAAAAACTGTTTTTT.

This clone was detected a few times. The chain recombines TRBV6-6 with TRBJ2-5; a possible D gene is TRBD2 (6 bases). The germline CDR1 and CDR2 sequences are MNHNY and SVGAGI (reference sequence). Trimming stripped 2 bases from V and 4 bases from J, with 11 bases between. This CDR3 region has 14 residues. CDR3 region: CASSYGPGAETQYF. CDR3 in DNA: TGTGCCAGCAGTTACGGGCCGGGAGCAGAGACCCAGTACTTC.

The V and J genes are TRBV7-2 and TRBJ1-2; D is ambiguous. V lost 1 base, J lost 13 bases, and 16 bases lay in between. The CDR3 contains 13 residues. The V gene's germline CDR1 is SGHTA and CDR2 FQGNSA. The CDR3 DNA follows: TGTGCCAGCAGCTTAGGTTTACCGGGGAAGCGCACCTTC. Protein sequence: CASSLGLPGKRTF. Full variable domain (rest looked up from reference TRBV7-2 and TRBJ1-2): GAGVSQSPSNKVTEKGKDVELRCDPISGHTALYWYRQSLGQGLEFLIYFQGNSAPDKSGLPSDRFSAERTGGSVSTLTIQRTQQEDSAVYLCASSLGLPGKRTFGSGTRLTVV.

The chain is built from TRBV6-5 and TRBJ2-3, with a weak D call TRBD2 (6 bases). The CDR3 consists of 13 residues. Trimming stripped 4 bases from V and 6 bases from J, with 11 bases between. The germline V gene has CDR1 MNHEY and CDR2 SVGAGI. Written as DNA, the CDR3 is TGTGCCAGCAGTTTGGGACTTATTGATACGCAGTATTTT. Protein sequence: CASSLGLIDTQYF.

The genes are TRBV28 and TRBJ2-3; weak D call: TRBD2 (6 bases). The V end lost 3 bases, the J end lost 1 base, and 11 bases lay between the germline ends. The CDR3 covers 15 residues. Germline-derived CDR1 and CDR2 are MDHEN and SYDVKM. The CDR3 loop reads CASSLRDSRTDTQYF. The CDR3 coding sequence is TGTGCCAGCAGTTTGCGGGACTCTCGCACAGATACGCAGTATTTT.

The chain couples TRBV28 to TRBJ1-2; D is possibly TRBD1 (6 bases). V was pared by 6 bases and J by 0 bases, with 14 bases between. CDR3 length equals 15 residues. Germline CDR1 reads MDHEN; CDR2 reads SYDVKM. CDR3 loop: CASRQGFGANYGYTF. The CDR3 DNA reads TGTGCCAGCAGGCAGGGGTTCGGGGCTAACTATGGCTACACCTTC.

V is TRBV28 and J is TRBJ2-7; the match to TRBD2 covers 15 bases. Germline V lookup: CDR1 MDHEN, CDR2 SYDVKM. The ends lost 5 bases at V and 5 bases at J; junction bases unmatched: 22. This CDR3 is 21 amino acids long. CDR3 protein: CASSPTLSGLAGGPGLDEQYF. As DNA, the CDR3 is TGTGCCAGCAGTCCCACCCTTTCCGGACTAGCGGGAGGGCCGGGACTAGACGAGCAGTACTTC.

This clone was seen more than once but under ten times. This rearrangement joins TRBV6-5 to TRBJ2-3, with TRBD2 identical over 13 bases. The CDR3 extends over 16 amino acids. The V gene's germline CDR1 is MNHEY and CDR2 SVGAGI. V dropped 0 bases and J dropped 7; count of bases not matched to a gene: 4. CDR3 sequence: CASSYSGLAGRHTQYF. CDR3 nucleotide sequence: TGTGCCAGCAGTTACTCGGGACTAGCGGGGCGACATACGCAGTATTTT.

Written as DNA, the CDR3 is TGTGCCAGCCATCCACGACGGAGCTCTGGAAACACCATATATTTT. It is translated as CASHPRRSSGNTIYF. The genes are TRBV19 and TRBJ1-3; the D is unclear. Between the trimmed V and J ends, which lost 9 bases and 0 bases, there was a span of 15 bases. The CDR3 runs to 15 residues. In germline, CDR1 is LNHDA, CDR2 SQIVND (reference sequence).

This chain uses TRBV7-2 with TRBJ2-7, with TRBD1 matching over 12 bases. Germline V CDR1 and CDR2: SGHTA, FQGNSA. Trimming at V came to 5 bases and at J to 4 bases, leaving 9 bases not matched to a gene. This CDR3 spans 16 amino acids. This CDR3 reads CASSPTGTGGMYEQYF. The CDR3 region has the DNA TGTGCCAGCAGCCCAACCGGGACAGGGGGCATGTACGAGCAGTACTTC.

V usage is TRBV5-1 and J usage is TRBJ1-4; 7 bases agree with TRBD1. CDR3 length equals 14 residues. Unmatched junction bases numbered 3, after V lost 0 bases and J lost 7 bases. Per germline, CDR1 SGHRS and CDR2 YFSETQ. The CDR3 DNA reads TGCGCCAGCAGCTTGGGGCAGGGGGTTGAAAAACTGTTTTTT. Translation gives CASSLGQGVEKLFF.

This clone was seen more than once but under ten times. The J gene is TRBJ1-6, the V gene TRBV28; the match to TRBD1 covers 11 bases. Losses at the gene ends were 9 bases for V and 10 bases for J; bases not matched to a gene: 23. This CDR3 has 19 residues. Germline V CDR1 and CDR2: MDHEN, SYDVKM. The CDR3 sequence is CASCGPGEWGQGVWSPLHF. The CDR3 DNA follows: TGTGCCAGTTGCGGCCCAGGGGAGTGGGGACAGGGGGTATGGTCACCCCTCCACTTT.

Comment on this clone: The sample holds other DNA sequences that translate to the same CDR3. CDR3 DNA sequence: TGTGCCAGCAGCTTAGGGGTTGGACAGGGGGCGGATGAGCAGTTCTTC. Protein product: CASSLGVGQGADEQFF. J is TRBJ2-1 and V is TRBV11-3; 11 nucleotides align to TRBD1. Trimming at V came to 1 base and at J to 8 bases, leaving 7 bases not matched to a gene. The CDR3 spans 16 residues. Germline lookup yields CDR1 SGHNT and CDR2 YENEEA.

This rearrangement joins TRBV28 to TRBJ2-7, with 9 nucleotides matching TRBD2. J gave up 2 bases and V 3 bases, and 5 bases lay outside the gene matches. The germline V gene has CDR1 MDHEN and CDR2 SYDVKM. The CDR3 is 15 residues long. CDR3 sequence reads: CASSFPAGGTYEQYF. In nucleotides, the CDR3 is TGTGCCAGCAGTTTCCCAGCGGGAGGCACCTACGAGCAGTACTTC.

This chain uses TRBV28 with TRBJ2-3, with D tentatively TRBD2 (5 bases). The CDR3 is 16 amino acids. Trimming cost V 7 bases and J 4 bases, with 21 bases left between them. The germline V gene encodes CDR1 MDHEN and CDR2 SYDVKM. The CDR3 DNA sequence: TGTGCCAGCATCTCACCCGGGAAGACGAAATCAGATACGCAGTATTTT. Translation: CASISPGKTKSDTQYF.

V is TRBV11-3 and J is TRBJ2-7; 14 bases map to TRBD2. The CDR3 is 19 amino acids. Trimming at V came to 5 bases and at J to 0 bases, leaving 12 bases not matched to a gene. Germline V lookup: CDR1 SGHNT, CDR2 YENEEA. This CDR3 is CASSPIWGGTSGGSYEQYF. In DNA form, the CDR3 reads TGTGCCAGCAGCCCGATCTGGGGGGGGACTAGCGGGGGCTCCTACGAGCAGTACTTC. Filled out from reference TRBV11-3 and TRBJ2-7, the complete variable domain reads EAGVVQSPRYKIIEKKQPVAFWCNPISGHNTLYWYLQNLGQGPELLIRYENEEAVDDSQLPKDRFSAERLKGVDSTLKIQPAELGDSAVYLCASSPIWGGTSGGSYEQYFGPGTRLTVT.

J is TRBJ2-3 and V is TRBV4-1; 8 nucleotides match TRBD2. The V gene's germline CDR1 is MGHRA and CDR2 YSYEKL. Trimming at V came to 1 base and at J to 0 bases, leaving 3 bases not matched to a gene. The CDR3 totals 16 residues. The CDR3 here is CASSQVAGISTDTQYF. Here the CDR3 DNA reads TGCGCCAGCAGCCAAGTAGCGGGGATTAGCACAGATACGCAGTATTTT.

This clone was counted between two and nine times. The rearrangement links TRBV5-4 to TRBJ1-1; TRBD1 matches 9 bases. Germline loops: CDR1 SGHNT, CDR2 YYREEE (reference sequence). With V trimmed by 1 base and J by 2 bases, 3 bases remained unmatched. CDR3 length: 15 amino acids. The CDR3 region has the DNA TGTGCCAGCAGCTTGTACACAGGGGGCAACACTGAAGCTTTCTTT. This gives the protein CASSLYTGGNTEAFF.

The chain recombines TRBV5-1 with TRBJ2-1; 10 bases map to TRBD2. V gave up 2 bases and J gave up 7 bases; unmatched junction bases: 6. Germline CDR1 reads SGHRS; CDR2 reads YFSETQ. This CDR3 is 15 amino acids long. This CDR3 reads CASSFQAGGPNEQFF. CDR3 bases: TGCGCCAGCAGCTTTCAAGCGGGAGGGCCAAATGAGCAGTTCTTC.

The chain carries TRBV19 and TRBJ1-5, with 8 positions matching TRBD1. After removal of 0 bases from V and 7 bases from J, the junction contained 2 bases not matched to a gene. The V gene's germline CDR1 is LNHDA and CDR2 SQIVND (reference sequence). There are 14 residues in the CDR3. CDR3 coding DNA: TGTGCCAGTAGTATAGATGACAGGGGCCAGCCCCAGCATTTT. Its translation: CASSIDDRGQPQHF.